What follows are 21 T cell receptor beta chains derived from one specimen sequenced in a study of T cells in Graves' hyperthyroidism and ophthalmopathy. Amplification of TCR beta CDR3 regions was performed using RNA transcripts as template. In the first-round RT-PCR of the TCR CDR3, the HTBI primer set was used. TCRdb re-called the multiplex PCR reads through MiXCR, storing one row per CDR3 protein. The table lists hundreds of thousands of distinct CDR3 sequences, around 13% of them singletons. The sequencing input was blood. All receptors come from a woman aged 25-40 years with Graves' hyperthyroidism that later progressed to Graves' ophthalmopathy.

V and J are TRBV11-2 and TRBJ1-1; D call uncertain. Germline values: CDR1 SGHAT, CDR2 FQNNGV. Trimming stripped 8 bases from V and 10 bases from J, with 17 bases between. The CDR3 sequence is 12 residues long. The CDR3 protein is CASYQAGIGAFF. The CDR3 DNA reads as TGTGCCAGCTACCAAGCGGGCATTGGAGCTTTCTTT.

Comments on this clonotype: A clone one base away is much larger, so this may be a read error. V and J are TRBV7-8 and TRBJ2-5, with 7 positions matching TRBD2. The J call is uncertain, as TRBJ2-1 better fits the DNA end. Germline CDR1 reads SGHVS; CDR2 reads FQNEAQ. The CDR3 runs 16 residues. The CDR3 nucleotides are TGTGCCAGCAGCCTAAGGGAAGGGCTGGGGGGGGAGACCCAGTTCTTC. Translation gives CASSLREGLGGETQFF.

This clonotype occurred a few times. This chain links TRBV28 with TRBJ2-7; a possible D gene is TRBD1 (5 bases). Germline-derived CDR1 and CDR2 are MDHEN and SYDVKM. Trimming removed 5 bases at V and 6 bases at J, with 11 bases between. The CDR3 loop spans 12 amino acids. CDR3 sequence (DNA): TGTGCCAGCAGTCAGCTGACAGCCGAGCAGTACTTC. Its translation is CASSQLTAEQYF.

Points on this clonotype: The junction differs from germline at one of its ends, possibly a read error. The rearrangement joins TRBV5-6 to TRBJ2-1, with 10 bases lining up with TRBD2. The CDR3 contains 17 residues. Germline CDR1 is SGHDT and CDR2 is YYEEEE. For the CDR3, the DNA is TGTGCCAGCAGCCCGGCCGGGACTAGCGACAGATACAATGGGCAGTTCTTC. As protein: CASSPAGTSDRYNGQFF. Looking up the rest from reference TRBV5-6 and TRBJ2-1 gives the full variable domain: DAGVTQSPTHLIKTRGQQVTLRCSPKSGHDTVSWYQQALGQGPQFIFQYYEEEERQRGNFPDRFSGHQFPNYSSELNVNALLLGDSALYLCASSPAGTSDRYNGQFFGPGTRLTVL.

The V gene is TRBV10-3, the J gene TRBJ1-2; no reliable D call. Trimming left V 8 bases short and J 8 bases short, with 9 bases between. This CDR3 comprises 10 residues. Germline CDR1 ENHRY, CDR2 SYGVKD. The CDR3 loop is CAIGPGGYTF. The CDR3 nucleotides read TGTGCCATCGGTCCTGGGGGCTACACCTTC.

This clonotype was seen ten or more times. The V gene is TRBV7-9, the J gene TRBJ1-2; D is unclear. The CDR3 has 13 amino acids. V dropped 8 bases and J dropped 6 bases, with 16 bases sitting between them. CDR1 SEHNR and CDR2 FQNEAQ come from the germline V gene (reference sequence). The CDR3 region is CASAAGRVDGYTF. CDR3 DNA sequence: TGTGCCAGCGCCGCCGGCCGCGTGGATGGCTACACCTTC.

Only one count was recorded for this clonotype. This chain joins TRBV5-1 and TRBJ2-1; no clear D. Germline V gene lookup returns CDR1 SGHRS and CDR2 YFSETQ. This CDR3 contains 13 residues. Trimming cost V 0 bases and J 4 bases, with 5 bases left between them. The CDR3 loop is CASSLEVYNEQFF. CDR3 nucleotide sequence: TGCGCCAGCAGCTTGGAGGTGTACAATGAGCAGTTCTTC.

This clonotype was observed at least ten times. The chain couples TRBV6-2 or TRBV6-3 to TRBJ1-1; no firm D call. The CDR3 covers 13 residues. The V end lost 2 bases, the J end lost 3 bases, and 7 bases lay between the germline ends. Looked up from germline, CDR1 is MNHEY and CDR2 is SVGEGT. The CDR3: CASSYRSDTEAFF. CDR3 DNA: TGTGCCAGCAGTTACCGTTCGGACACTGAAGCTTTCTTT.

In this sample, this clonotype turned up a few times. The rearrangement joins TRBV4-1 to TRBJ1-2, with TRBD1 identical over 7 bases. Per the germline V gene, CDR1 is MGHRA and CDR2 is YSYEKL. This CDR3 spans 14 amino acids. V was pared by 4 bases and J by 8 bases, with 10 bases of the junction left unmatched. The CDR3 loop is CASSPRQGLEGYTF. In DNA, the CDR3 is TGCGCCAGCAGCCCCCGACAGGGTCTAGAGGGCTACACCTTC.

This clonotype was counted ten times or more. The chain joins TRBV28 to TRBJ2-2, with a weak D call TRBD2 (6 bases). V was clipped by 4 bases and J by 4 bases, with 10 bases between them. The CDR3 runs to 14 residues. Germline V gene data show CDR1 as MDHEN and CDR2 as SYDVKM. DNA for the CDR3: TGTGCCAGCAGTTCCACAGCGGGCACCGGGGAGCTGTTTTTT. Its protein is CASSSTAGTGELFF.

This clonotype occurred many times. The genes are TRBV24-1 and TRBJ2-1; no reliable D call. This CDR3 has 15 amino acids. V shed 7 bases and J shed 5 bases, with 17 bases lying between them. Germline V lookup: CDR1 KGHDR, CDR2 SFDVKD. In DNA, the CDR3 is TGTGCCACCAGCACGTACCTGGTTGGAGACAATGAGCAGTTCTTC. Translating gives CATSTYLVGDNEQFF.

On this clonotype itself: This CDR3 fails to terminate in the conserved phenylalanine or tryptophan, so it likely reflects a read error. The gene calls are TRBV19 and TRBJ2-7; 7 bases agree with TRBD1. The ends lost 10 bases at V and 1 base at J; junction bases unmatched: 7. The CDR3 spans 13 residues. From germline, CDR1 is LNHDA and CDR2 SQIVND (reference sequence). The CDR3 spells CAITRDRSYEQYL. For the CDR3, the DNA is TGTGCCATAACCCGGGACAGATCCTACGAGCAGTACCTC.

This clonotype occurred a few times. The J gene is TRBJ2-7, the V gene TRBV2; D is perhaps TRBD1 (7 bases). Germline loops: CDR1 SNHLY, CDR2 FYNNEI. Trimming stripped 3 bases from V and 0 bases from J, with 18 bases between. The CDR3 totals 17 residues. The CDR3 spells CASSDPGGINSSYEQYF. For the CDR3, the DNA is TGTGCCAGCAGTGACCCAGGGGGGATAAACAGCTCCTACGAGCAGTACTTC.

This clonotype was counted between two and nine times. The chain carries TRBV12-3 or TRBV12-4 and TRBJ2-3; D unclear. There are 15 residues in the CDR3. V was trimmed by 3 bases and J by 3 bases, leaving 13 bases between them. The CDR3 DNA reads TGTGCCAGCAGTTTGGAGTTCTCCCAGACAGATACGCAGTATTTT. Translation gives CASSLEFSQTDTQYF.

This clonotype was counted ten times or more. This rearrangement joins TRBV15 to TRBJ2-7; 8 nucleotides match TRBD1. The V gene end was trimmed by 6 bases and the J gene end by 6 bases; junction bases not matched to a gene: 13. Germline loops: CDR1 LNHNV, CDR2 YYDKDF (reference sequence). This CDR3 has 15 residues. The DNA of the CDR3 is TGTGCCACCAGTCCGAATCCGGGACAGGACGTCGAGCAGTACTTC. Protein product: CATSPNPGQDVEQYF.

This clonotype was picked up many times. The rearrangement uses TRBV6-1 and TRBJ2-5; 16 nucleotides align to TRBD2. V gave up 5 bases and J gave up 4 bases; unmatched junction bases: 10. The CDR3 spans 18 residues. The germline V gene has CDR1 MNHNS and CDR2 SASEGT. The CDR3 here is CASSHHGTSGRAGETQYF. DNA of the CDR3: TGTGCCAGCAGTCACCATGGGACTAGCGGGAGGGCTGGAGAGACCCAGTACTTC.

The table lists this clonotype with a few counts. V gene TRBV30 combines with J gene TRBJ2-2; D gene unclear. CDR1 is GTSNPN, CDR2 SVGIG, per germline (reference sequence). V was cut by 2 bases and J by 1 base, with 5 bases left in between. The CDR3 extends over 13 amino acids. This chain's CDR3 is CAWSRQNTGELFF. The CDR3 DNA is TGTGCCTGGAGTAGACAGAACACCGGGGAGCTGTTTTTT.

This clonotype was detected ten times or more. The CDR3 reads CASSPGQGWREQYF. The CDR3 region has the DNA TGTGCCAGCAGCCCAGGACAGGGGTGGCGAGAGCAGTACTTC. The genes are TRBV12-3 or TRBV12-4 and TRBJ2-7; TRBD1 aligns across 9 bases. With V trimmed by 6 bases and J by 7 bases, 10 bases remained unmatched. CDR3 length: 14 amino acids.

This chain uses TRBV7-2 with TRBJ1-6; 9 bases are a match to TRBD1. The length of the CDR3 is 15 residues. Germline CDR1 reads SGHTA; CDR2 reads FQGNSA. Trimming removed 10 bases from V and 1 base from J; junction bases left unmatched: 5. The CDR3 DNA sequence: TGTGCCACCCAACAGGGGGCGTCCTATAATTCACCCCTCCACTTT. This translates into CATQQGASYNSPLHF.

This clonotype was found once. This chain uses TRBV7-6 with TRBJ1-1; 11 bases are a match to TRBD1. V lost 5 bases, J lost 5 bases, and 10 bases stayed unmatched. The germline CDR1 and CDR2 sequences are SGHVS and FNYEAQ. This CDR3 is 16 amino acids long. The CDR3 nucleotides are TGTGCCAGCAGCCGTCCCGGGACAGGGGGGTATACTGAAGCTTTCTTT. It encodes CASSRPGTGGYTEAFF.

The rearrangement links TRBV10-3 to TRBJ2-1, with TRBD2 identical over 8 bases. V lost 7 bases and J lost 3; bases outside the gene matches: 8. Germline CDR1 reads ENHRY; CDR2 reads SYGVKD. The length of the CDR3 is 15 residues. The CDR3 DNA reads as TGTGCCATCACCGGGGGGGCGGGAGTCTACAATGAGCAGTTCTTC. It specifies CAITGGAGVYNEQFF.